This TCR beta chain was profiled in a study of blood T cell repertoires in COVID-19. Study background: From the United States, Italy and Spain came samples of acute and convalescent COVID-19.

The CDR3 runs to 16 residues. CDR1 is SGDLS, CDR2 YYNGEE, per germline. V shed 0 bases and J 0 bases; nucleotides not matched to a gene: 4. Only in-frame clones appear in the TCRdb table, and some are missing; sequencing was by immunoSEQ multiplex PCR. This table has over 150,000 clones, about 85% appearing once. Seattle researchers signed up patients amid active infection and tracked them longitudinally. This clonotype originated in a man between 60 and 75 years old with COVID-19, enrolled during active disease. The sample was peripheral blood. V gene TRBV9 combines with J gene TRBJ2-3, with 7 positions matching TRBD2. The CDR3, as DNA: TGTGCCAGCAGCGTAGCTAGCGGCTTTAGCACAGATACGCAGTATTTT. Protein sequence: CASSVASGFSTDTQYF.